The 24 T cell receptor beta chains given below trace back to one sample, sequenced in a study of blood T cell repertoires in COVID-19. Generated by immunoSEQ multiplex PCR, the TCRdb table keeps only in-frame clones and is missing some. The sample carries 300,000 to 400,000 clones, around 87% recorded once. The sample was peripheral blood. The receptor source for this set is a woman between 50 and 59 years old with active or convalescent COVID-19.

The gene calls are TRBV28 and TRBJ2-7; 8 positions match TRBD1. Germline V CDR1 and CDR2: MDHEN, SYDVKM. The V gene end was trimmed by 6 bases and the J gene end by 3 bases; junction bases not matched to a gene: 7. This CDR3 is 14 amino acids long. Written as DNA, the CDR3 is TGTGCCAGCAGCCTTTCACAGGGGGGCTACGAGCAGTACTTC. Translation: CASSLSQGGYEQYF. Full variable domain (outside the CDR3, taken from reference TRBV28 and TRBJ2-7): DVKVTQSSRYLVKRTGEKVFLECVQDMDHENMFWYRQDPGLGLRLIYFSYDVKMKEKGDIPEGYSVSREKKERFSLILESASTNQTSMYLCASSLSQGGYEQYFGPGTRLTVT.

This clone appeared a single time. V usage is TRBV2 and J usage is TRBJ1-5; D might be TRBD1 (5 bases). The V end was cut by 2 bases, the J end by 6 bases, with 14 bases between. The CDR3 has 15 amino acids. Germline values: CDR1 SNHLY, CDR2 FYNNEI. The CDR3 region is CASSEPPGVAQPQHF. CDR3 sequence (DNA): TGTGCCAGCAGTGAACCCCCGGGGGTAGCTCAGCCCCAGCATTTT.

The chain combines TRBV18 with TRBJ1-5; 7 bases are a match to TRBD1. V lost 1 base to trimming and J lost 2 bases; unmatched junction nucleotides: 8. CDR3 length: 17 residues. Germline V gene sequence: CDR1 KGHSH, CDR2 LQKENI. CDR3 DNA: TGTGCCAGCTCACCACGTCGAGGGACAGACGGCAATCAGCCCCAGCATTTT. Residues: CASSPRRGTDGNQPQHF.

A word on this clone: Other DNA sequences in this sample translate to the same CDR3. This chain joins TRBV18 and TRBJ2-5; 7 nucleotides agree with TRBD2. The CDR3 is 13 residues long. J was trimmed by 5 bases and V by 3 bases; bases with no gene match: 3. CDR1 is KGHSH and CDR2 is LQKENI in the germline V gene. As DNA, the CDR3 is TGTGCCAGCTCACCTCGGGGAGGGGAGACCCAGTACTTC. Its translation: CASSPRGGETQYF.

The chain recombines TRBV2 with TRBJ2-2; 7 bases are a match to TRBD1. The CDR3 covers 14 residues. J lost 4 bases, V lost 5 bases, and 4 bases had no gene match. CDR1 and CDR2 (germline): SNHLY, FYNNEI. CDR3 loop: CASSTGQSTGELFF. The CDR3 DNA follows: TGTGCCAGCAGTACGGGACAGTCCACCGGGGAGCTGTTTTTT.

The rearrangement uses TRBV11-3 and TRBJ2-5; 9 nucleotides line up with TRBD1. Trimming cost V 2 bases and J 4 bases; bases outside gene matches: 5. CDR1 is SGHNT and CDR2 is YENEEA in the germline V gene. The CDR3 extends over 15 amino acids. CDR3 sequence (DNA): TGTGCCAGCAGCTTAACCACAGGGGGCGGAGAGACCCAGTACTTC. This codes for CASSLTTGGGETQYF. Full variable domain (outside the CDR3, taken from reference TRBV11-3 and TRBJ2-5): EAGVVQSPRYKIIEKKQPVAFWCNPISGHNTLYWYLQNLGQGPELLIRYENEEAVDDSQLPKDRFSAERLKGVDSTLKIQPAELGDSAVYLCASSLTTGGGETQYFGPGTRLLVL.

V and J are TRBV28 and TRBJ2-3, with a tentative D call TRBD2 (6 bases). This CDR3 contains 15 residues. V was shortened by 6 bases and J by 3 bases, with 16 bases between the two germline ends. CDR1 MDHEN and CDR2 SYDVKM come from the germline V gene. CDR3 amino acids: CASSTPLANTDTQYF. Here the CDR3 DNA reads TGTGCCAGCAGCACCCCGCTAGCGAATACAGATACGCAGTATTTT. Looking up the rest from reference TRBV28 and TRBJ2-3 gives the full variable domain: DVKVTQSSRYLVKRTGEKVFLECVQDMDHENMFWYRQDPGLGLRLIYFSYDVKMKEKGDIPEGYSVSREKKERFSLILESASTNQTSMYLCASSTPLANTDTQYFGPGTRLTVL.

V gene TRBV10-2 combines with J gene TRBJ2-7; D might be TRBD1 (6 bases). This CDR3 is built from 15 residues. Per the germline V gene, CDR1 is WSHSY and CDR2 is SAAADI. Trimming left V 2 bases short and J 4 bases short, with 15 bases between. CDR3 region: CASSEGAGQGYEQYF. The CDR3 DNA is TGCGCCAGCAGTGAGGGGGCAGGGCAGGGGTACGAGCAGTACTTC.

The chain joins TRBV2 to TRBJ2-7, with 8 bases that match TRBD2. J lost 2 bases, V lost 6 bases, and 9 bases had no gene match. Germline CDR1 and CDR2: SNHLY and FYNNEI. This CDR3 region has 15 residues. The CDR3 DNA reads TGTGCCAGCAGCGGGGGAGCGGGAGACCCCTACGAGCAGTACTTC. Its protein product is CASSGGAGDPYEQYF.

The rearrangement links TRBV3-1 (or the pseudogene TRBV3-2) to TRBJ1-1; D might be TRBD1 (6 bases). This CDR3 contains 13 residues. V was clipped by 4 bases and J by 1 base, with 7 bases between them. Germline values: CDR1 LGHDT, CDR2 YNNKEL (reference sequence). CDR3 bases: TGTGCCAGCAGCCGGACAGCGAACACTGAAGCTTTCTTT. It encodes CASSRTANTEAFF.

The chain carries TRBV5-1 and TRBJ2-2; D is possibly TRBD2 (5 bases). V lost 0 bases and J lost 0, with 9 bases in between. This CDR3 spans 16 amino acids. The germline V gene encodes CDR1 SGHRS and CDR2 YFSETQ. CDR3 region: CASSLAGGTNTGELFF. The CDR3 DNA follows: TGCGCCAGCAGCTTGGCCGGAGGAACGAACACCGGGGAGCTGTTTTTT.

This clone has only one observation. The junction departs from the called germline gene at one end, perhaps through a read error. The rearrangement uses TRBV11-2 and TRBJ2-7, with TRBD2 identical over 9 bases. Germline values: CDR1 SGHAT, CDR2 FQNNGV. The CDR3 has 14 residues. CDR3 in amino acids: CASSLDPTSGNPRF. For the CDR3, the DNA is TGTGCCAGCAGCTTAGATCCGACTAGCGGCAATCCCCGTTTC.

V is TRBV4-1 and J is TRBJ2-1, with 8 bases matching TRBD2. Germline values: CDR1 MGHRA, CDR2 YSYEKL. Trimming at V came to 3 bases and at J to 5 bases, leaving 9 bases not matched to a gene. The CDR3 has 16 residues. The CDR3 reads CASSHAGGQTNNEQFF. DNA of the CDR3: TGCGCCAGCAGCCACGCGGGGGGCCAAACTAACAATGAGCAGTTCTTC.

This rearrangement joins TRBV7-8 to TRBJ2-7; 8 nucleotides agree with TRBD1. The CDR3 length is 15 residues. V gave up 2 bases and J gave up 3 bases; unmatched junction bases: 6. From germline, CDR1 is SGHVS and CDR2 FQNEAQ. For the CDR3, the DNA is TGTGCCAGCAGCTTACGGCCAGGGGGCCTCTACGAGCAGTACTTC. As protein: CASSLRPGGLYEQYF.

The CDR3 here is CASSLGLADFYNEQFF. The CDR3 DNA reads as TGTGCCAGCAGCTTGGGACTAGCTGACTTCTACAATGAGCAGTTCTTC. This chain connects TRBV5-6 to TRBJ2-1; 7 bases fit TRBD2. J was trimmed by 3 bases and V by 0 bases; bases with no gene match: 6. Germline CDR1 SGHDT, CDR2 YYEEEE. The CDR3 sequence is 16 residues long.

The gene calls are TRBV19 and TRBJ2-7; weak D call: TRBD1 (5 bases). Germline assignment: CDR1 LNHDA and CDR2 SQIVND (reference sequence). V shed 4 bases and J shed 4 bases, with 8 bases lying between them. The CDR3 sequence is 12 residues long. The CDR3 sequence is CASSTQGYEQYF. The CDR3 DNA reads TGTGCCAGTAGTACCCAGGGATACGAGCAGTACTTC.

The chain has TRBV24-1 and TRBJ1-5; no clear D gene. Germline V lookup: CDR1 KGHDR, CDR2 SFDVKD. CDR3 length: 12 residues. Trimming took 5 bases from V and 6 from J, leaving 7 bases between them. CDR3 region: CATSVTGQPQHF. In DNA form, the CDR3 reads TGTGCCACCAGTGTCACTGGTCAGCCCCAGCATTTT.

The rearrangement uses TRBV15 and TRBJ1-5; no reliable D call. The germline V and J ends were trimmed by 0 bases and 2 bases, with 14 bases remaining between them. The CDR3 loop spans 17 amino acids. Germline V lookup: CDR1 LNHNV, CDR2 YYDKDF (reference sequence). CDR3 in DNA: TGTGCCACCAGCAGAGATATGGGAGGTGGTGGCAATCAGCCCCAGCATTTT. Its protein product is CATSRDMGGGGNQPQHF.

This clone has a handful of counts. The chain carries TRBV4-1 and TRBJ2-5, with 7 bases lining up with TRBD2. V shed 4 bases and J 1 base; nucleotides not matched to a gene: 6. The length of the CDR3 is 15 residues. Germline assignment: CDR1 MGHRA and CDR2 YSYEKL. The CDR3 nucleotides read TGCGCCAGCAGCCTCTCCGGGACTACCCAAGAGACCCAGTACTTC. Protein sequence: CASSLSGTTQETQYF.

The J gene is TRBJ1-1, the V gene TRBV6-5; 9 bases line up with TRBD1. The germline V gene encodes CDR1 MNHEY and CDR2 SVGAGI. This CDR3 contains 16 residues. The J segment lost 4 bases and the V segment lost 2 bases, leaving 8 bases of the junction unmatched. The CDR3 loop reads CASSYAMGQGGTEAFF. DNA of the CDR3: TGTGCCAGCAGTTACGCGATGGGACAGGGAGGCACTGAAGCTTTCTTT.

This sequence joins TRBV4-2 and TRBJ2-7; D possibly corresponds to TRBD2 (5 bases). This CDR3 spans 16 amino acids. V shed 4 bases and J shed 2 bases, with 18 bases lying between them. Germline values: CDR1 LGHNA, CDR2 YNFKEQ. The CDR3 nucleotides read TGTGCCAGCAGCCTATTTATAAACGGGGTTCCCTACGAGCAGTACTTC. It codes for CASSLFINGVPYEQYF.

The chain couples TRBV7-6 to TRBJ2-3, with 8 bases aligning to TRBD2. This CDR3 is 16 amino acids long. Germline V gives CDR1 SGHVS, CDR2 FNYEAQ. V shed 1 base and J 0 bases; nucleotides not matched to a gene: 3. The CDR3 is CASSLDPGGSTDTQYF. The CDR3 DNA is TGTGCCAGCAGCTTAGATCCGGGGGGGAGCACAGATACGCAGTATTTT.

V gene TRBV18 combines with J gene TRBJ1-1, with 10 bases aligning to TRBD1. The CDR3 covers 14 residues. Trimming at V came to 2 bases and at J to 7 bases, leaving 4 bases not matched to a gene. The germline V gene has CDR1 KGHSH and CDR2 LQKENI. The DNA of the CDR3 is TGTGCCAGCTCACCAGGACAGGGGGGGATTGAAGCTTTCTTT. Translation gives CASSPGQGGIEAFF.

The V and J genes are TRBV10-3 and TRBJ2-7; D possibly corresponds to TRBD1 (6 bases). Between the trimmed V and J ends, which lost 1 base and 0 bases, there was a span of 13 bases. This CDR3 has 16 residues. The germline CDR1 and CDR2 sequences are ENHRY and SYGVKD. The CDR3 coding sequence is TGTGCCATCAGTGAGTGGGGGAGCAGGGGCTCCTACGAGCAGTACTTC. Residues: CAISEWGSRGSYEQYF.